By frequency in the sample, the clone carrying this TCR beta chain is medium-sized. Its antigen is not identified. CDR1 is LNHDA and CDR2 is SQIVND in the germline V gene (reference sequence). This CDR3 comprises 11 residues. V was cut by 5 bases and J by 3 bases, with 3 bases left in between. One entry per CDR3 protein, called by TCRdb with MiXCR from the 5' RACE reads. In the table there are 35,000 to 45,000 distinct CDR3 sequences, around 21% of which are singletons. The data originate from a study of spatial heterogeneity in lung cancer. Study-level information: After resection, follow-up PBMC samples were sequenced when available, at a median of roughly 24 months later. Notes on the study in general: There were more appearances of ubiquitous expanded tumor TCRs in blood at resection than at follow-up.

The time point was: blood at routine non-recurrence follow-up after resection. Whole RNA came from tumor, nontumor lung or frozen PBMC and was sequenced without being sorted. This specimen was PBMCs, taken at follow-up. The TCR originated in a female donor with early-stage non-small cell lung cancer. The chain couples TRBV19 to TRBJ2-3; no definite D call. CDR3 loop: CASSLTDTQYF. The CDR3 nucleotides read TGTGCCAGTAGTTTGACAGATACGCAGTATTTT.